The sequence of this T cell receptor (beta chain) was determined in a study of CD8+CD57+ T cells in acquired aplastic anemia. Overall study context: The mean DNA yield obtained from sorted CD4+ and CD8+ cells came to about 3 ug. Study-wide points: In common between the patients and the controls were twenty-nine CD8+ CDR3 sequences.

For this clonotype: Its specificity is unknown.

Profiles of TCR beta VDJ and CDR3 were generated from a genomic DNA template. TCRdb reprocessed the reads via MiXCR and lists one record per CDR3 protein. The sample consists of some 240,000 distinct CDR3 sequences, 34% of them appearing once. Germline V CDR1 and CDR2: SGDLS, YYNGEE. Germline trimming cut 2 bases from V and 6 bases from J; bases unmatched to any gene: 5. This CDR3 region has 15 residues. The gene calls are TRBV9 and TRBJ2-3, with 11 bases matching TRBD2. The clonotype was recovered from a human donor in good health, serving as a control. Sequenced material: sorted CD4+, CD8+, or CD8+CD57+ T cells (not recorded which) from PBMCs. CDR3 sequence (DNA): TGTGCCAGCAGCGTTAGCGGGAGGGCCCCCGATACGCAGTATTTT. This gives the protein CASSVSGRAPDTQYF.